A single sample is the source of the 14 T cell receptor beta chains below, sequenced in a study of shared clonotypes between healthy human individuals. Generated by immunoSEQ multiplex PCR, the TCRdb table keeps only in-frame clones and is missing some. The sample records some 2,000,000 clones, 90% to 95% being singletons. Sequenced: naive CD4+ T cells sorted from blood. As to subset: CD45RA+ positively selected. The receptors shown here come from a man aged 18 to 35 in good health.

This clone was seen only once. The genes are TRBV21-1 and TRBJ2-7; the table's D gene call, TRBD1, was not cross checked with the DNA. TRBV21-1 is a listed pseudogene. The length of the CDR3 is 14 residues. Here the CDR3 reads CASSKPGQGDEQYF. The CDR3 DNA is TGTGCCAGCAGCAAGCCGGGACAGGGGGACGAGCAGTACTTC.

The chain has TRBV6-4 and TRBJ2-1, with 9 bases matching TRBD1. The CDR3 totals 14 residues. After removal of 8 bases from V and 4 bases from J, the junction contained 6 bases not matched to a gene. The germline V gene encodes CDR1 MRHNA and CDR2 SNTAGT. In nucleotides, the CDR3 is TGTGCCAGCGGAGGGACAGGGACATACAATGAGCAGTTCTTC. Residues: CASGGTGTYNEQFF.

This clone was found once. The chain is built from TRBV4-1 and TRBJ1-2; a weak D match, TRBD1 (5 bases). Germline CDR1 and CDR2: MGHRA and YSYEKL. The V and J ends lost 0 bases and 4 bases respectively, with 15 bases between them. The CDR3 is 16 residues long. The CDR3 spells CASSQEGTGGGYGYTF. The CDR3, as DNA: TGCGCCAGCAGCCAAGAAGGGACCGGTGGCGGCTATGGCTACACCTTC.

The rearrangement joins TRBV5-1 to TRBJ2-7; possibly TRBD2 for D (5 bases). The CDR3 is 14 residues long. Trimming removed 4 bases from V and 2 bases from J, with 13 bases in between. Germline assignment: CDR1 SGHRS and CDR2 YFSETQ. The CDR3 region is CASSPGGTAYEQYF. The CDR3 DNA follows: TGCGCCAGCAGCCCCGGAGGTACCGCCTACGAGCAGTACTTC.

The chain couples TRBV30 to TRBJ1-5; 7 bases are shared with TRBD1. Trimming at V came to 2 bases and at J to 7 bases, leaving 5 bases not matched to a gene. CDR3 length equals 13 residues. CDR1 and CDR2 (germline): GTSNPN, SVGIG (reference sequence). The CDR3 protein is CAWSRDSRQPQHF. The CDR3 DNA reads TGTGCCTGGAGTCGGGACAGTCGACAGCCCCAGCATTTT.

This clone has a handful of counts. The chain has TRBV9 and TRBJ1-2, with D maybe TRBD1 (6 bases). The ends were cut back, 4 bases at V and 3 bases at J, with 16 bases in the middle. Germline V gene sequence: CDR1 SGDLS, CDR2 YYNGEE. The CDR3 runs to 15 residues. The CDR3 is CASSPRGSGDYGYTF. CDR3 nucleotides: TGTGCCAGCAGCCCCCGGGGCTCAGGGGACTATGGCTACACCTTC.

Notes on this clone: The junction and the germline gene differ at one end; a read error may be behind it. The chain recombines TRBV7-7 with TRBJ2-5, with 10 positions matching TRBD2. The germline V gene encodes CDR1 SSHAT and CDR2 FNYEAQ (reference sequence). This CDR3 has 16 amino acids. The CDR3 DNA sequence: TGTGCTAGCAGCTTAGGAGCGGGGGGGTCTCAAGAGACCCAGTACTTC. Translating it yields CASSLGAGGSQETQYF.

V usage is TRBV5-4 and J usage is TRBJ1-4, with a weak D call TRBD1 (6 bases). Deletions cut 0 bases from V and 0 bases from J, with 12 bases between. Germline loops: CDR1 SGHNT, CDR2 YYREEE (reference sequence). The length of the CDR3 is 17 residues. In DNA, the CDR3 is TGTGCCAGCAGCTTGGGAGGGGGAAGTGCAACTAATGAAAAACTGTTTTTT. Residues: CASSLGGGSATNEKLFF.

The V call is TRBV30, the J call TRBJ2-3, with TRBD2 matching 10 bases. With V trimmed by 0 bases and J by 0 bases, 9 bases remained unmatched. CDR1 is GTSNPN and CDR2 is SVGIG in the germline V gene (reference sequence). The CDR3 is 18 amino acids. The CDR3 is CAWSVHGLAERSTDTQYF. Here the CDR3 DNA reads TGTGCCTGGAGTGTACATGGACTAGCGGAGCGGAGCACAGATACGCAGTATTTT. The whole variable domain, filled in from reference TRBV30 and TRBJ2-3, reads SQTIHQWPATLVQPVGSPLSLECTVEGTSNPNLYWYRQAAGRGLQLLFYSVGIGQISSEVPQNLSASRPQDRQFILSSKKLLLSDSGFYLCAWSVHGLAERSTDTQYFGPGTRLTVL.

The gene calls are TRBV18 and TRBJ2-3; D unclear. There are 16 residues in the CDR3. V lost 6 bases and J 7 bases, leaving 23 bases between the germline ends. The germline V gene has CDR1 KGHSH and CDR2 LQKENI. CDR3 coding DNA: TGTGCCAGCTCGTCTCGTTTATTGGCAGAGAACTATACGCAGTATTTT. Protein sequence: CASSSRLLAENYTQYF.

This chain's CDR3 is CASSLGDGSYEQYF. In DNA form, the CDR3 reads TGTGCCAGCAGCTTAGGTGACGGATCCTACGAGCAGTACTTC. The chain employs TRBV7-3 and TRBJ2-7; D is unresolved. Germline V gene sequence: CDR1 SGHTA, CDR2 FQGTGA. The CDR3 loop spans 14 amino acids. The ends were cut back, 2 bases at V and 1 base at J, with 9 bases in the middle.

This chain links TRBV11-3 with TRBJ1-5; D call uncertain. V lost 4 bases, J lost 6 bases, and 4 bases lay in between. Germline loops: CDR1 SGHNT, CDR2 YENEEA. This CDR3 has 11 residues. The CDR3 region is CASSWTQPQHF. In DNA form, the CDR3 reads TGTGCCAGCAGCTGGACTCAGCCCCAGCATTTT. The entire variable domain, with the rest obtained from reference TRBV11-3 and TRBJ1-5, is as follows: EAGVVQSPRYKIIEKKQPVAFWCNPISGHNTLYWYLQNLGQGPELLIRYENEEAVDDSQLPKDRFSAERLKGVDSTLKIQPAELGDSAVYLCASSWTQPQHFGDGTRLSIL.

This rearrangement joins TRBV4-3 to TRBJ1-4, with D unresolved. The germline gives CDR1 LGHNA, CDR2 YSLEER. CDR3 length: 15 residues. The V end lost 0 bases, the J end lost 8 bases, and 13 bases lay between the germline ends. The CDR3 nucleotides read TGCGCCAGCAGCCAAGAGGGGAAAGGAGGGGAAAAACTGTTTTTT. Protein: CASSQEGKGGEKLFF.

The chain uses TRBV10-1 and TRBJ2-7; 10 nucleotides match TRBD2. The V gene end was trimmed by 3 bases and the J gene end by 4 bases; junction bases not matched to a gene: 6. Germline V lookup: CDR1 WNHNN, CDR2 SYGVQD (reference sequence). The CDR3 extends over 15 amino acids. CDR3 protein: CASSDPAGGPYEQYF. CDR3 nucleotides: TGCGCCAGCAGTGATCCAGCGGGGGGGCCTTACGAGCAGTACTTC.